This T cell receptor (beta chain) emerged from a study of T cells in pancreatic ductal adenocarcinoma (TCRdb year 2017). Turning to the overall study: Surgically resected pancreatic ductal adenocarcinoma specimens were analyzed for the quantity, spatial distribution, and characteristics of both suppressive cells and tumor-infiltrating CD8+ T cells, an effort aimed at clarifying the adaptive T-cell response occurring naturally.

The immunoSEQ hsTCRB kit was used to amplify TCR beta CDR3 regions from genomic DNA. High-throughput TRB CDR3 sequencing was performed on an Illumina HiSeq system. On the study's bioinformatics: Sequencing reads were analyzed with the immunoSEQ software, and nonproductive sequences with premature stops or frame-shifts were excluded. Clonality of the repertoire was calculated as one minus the Shannon entropy normalized by log2 of the number of unique productive sequences. TCRdb mirrors the immuneACCESS table, restricted to in-frame sequences. Some clones are absent from its copies; in checked studies, under half trace to an unresolved V gene, and the reason for the others is unknown. V and J calls and clone size are given by that table; D and trimming were obtained from the DNA. The table for this sample lists around 100,000 clones; over 90% of them were counted only once. Roughly 3.1% of the sample rests with the top ten.

On this clone: Its antigen is not yet known. Qualities for individual bases were not recorded, and no much larger clone is one base off. The same CDR3 arises from other DNA sequences in this sample as well.

Results and caveats for the whole study, not just this receptor: There was no significant difference in T-cell clonality between tumor and blood, where mean clonality was approximately 0.12 for tumors and just over 0.07 for blood. Since most people with pancreatic cancer show up with disease that cannot be operated on, the resected cohort was biased toward the minority who had early-stage disease. Because tumors are enriched in CD45RO+ effector T cells rather than naive T cells, which biases toward lower diversity, comparisons of clonality between tumor and blood may be biased. More total productive templates and 8 to 9-fold more unique clonotypes were found in blood samples than in tumor samples.

The germline V gene (reference sequence) sets CDR1 to DFQATT and CDR2 to SNEGSKA. Trimming at the junction amounts to 1 base on V and 4 bases on J, and the germline ends lie 4 bases apart. From the cysteine through the phenylalanine, the CDR3 covers 11 amino acids. The entry retains the CDR3 DNA only, 33 bases that are in frame from base 1. Pancreatic ductal adenocarcinoma patients who had undergone surgery without neoadjuvant therapy were selected. Peripheral blood was collected in heparin tubes, from which PBMCs were isolated by histopaque density gradient and cryopreserved in around 10% DMSO. Genomic DNA was extracted from six or seven PBMC and fewer than ten flash-frozen tumor specimens using the DNeasy Blood and Tissue Kit with Proteinase K and RNase treatment.

This receptor was identified in a human donor with pancreatic ductal adenocarcinoma. The rearrangement combines TRBV20-1 with TRBJ2-5, with an unclear D gene assignment. Sequencing was performed on PBMCs. The DNA sequence is as follows: TGCAGTGCTAGAGCGGTAGAGACCCAGTACTTC. This encodes CSARAVETQYF.